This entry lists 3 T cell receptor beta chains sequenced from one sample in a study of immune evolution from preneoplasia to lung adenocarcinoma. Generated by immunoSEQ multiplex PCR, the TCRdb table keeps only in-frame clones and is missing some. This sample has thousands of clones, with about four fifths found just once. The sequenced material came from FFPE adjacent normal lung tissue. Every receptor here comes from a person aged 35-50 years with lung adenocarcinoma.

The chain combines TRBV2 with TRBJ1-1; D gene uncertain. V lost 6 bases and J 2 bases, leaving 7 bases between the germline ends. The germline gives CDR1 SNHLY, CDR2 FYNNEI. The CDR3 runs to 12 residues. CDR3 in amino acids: CASSVVNTEAFF. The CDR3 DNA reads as TGTGCCAGCAGCGTAGTAAACACTGAAGCTTTCTTT.

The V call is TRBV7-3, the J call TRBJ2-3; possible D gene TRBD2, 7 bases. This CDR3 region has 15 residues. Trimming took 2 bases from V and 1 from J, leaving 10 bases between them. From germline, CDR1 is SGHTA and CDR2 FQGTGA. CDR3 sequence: CASSLGGGGTDTQYF. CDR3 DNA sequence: TGTGCCAGCAGCTTAGGGGGGGGCGGCACAGATACGCAGTATTTT.

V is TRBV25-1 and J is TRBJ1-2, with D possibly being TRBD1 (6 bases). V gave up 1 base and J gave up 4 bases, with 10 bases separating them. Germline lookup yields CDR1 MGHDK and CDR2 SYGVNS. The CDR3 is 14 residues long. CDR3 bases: TGTGCCAGCAGTGAATCCGTGGACAGCTATGGCTACACCTTC. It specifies CASSESVDSYGYTF.